A single sample is the source of the 19 T cell receptor beta chains below, sequenced in a study of radiotherapy plus CTLA-4 blockade in lung cancer. This table comes from immunoSEQ multiplex PCR, and its TCRdb copy is limited to in-frame clones, with some not included. Here the sample spans tens of thousands of clones, around four fifths being singletons. Sequenced material: peripheral blood, taken from a patient treated with radiotherapy plus ipilimumab. These TCRs come from a human donor with non-small cell lung cancer whose response to radiotherapy plus ipilimumab could not be evaluated.

This clone came up a few times. V usage is TRBV4-3 and J usage is TRBJ2-1, with D perhaps matching TRBD2 (6 bases). V gave up 0 bases and J gave up 7 bases, with 16 bases separating them. The CDR3 is 16 residues long. Per germline, CDR1 LGHNA and CDR2 YSLEER. The CDR3 nucleotides are TGCGCCAGCAGCCAAGAAGAACTAGCCCGTACAAATGAGCAGTTCTTC. Encoded protein: CASSQEELARTNEQFF.

V and J are TRBV20-1 and TRBJ2-5; 7 nucleotides align to TRBD2. From germline, CDR1 is DFQATT and CDR2 SNEGSKA (reference sequence). After removal of 7 bases from V and 2 bases from J, the junction contained 1 base not matched to a gene. The CDR3 runs to 11 residues. CDR3 DNA: TGCAGTGGCGGGAGACAAGAGACCCAGTACTTC. It yields the protein CSGGRQETQYF.

This clone was seen a few times. The rearrangement uses TRBV2 and TRBJ2-7, with a possible D match to TRBD1 (6 bases). The germline V gene encodes CDR1 SNHLY and CDR2 FYNNEI. This CDR3 comprises 14 residues. The ends were cut back, 8 bases at V and 4 bases at J, with 18 bases in the middle. The CDR3 DNA reads TGTGCCAGCGTGCCCCCGGGACAACCTTACGAGCAGTACTTC. Residues: CASVPPGQPYEQYF.

CDR3 protein: CASSHTRSNTGELFF. CDR3 DNA sequence: TGTGCCAGCAGTCACACCCGTTCGAACACCGGGGAGCTGTTTTTT. V gene TRBV27 combines with J gene TRBJ2-2; D gene uncertain. Germline loops: CDR1 MNHEY, CDR2 SMNVEV (reference sequence). The V end lost 5 bases, the J end lost 0 bases, and 10 bases lay between the germline ends. The CDR3 extends over 15 amino acids.

This chain joins TRBV12-2 and TRBJ2-3; the D call in the table, TRBD2, was not verified against the DNA. TRBV12-2 is a pseudogene. The CDR3 consists of 14 residues. The CDR3, as DNA: TGTGCAAGTCGCTTAGGATTCGAGCCGGGTACGCAGTATTTT. Translating gives CASRLGFEPGTQYF.

The chain has TRBV5-4 and TRBJ2-1, with 10 nucleotides matching TRBD2. The length of the CDR3 is 15 residues. V lost 4 bases and J lost 3; bases outside the gene matches: 4. In germline, CDR1 is SGHNT, CDR2 YYREEE (reference sequence). The CDR3 protein is CASSQTSGVYNEQFF. The CDR3 DNA follows: TGTGCCAGCAGCCAAACTAGCGGGGTCTACAATGAGCAGTTCTTC.

This chain connects TRBV4-1 to TRBJ2-3; 7 nucleotides agree with TRBD2. V shed 4 bases and J 0 bases; nucleotides not matched to a gene: 7. This CDR3 region has 16 residues. CDR1 and CDR2 from the germline V gene are MGHRA and YSYEKL. The CDR3 region has the DNA TGCGCCAGCAGCCTGCGGCGGGGGACTAGCACAGATACGCAGTATTTT. Translation gives CASSLRRGTSTDTQYF.

This clone appeared a few times. V and J are TRBV28 and TRBJ1-3, with 7 bases aligning to TRBD1. After removal of 7 bases from V and 2 bases from J, the junction contained 5 bases not matched to a gene. Germline V lookup: CDR1 MDHEN, CDR2 SYDVKM. The CDR3 covers 14 residues. This chain's CDR3 is CASNDREAGNTIYF. DNA for the CDR3: TGTGCCAGCAATGACAGGGAGGCTGGAAACACCATATATTTT.

This clone occurred a few times. The chain recombines TRBV28 with TRBJ1-2; 8 bases line up with TRBD1. V trimming: 5 bases; J trimming: 5 bases; junction bases outside the gene matches: 16. This CDR3 has 17 residues. The germline V gene has CDR1 MDHEN and CDR2 SYDVKM. The DNA of the CDR3 is TGTGCCAGCAGTCTTCCGGGACAGGATATCCAATTATATGGCTACACCTTC. Residues: CASSLPGQDIQLYGYTF.

The V call is TRBV28, the J call TRBJ1-1; D remains unclear. Germline assignment: CDR1 MDHEN and CDR2 SYDVKM. The CDR3 totals 15 residues. The V end lost 2 bases, the J end lost 6 bases, and 16 bases lay between the germline ends. Written as DNA, the CDR3 is TGTGCCAGCAGTTTAACCCCCCGGGTCTACTCTGAAGCTTTCTTT. It codes for CASSLTPRVYSEAFF.

V is TRBV14 and J is TRBJ1-2; 7 positions match TRBD1. The CDR3 spans 16 residues. Germline V gives CDR1 SGHDN, CDR2 FVKESK. V lost 1 base, J lost 6 bases, and 11 bases stayed unmatched. CDR3 nucleotides: TGTGCCAGCAGCCAAGGGGTAAGGGGGCGCGGAGATGGCTACACCTTC. This translates into CASSQGVRGRGDGYTF.

DNA for the CDR3: TGCGCCAGCAGCTCCGGGACAGGGGGACAAGAGACCCAGTACTTC. Its protein is CASSSGTGGQETQYF. The chain links TRBV5-1 to TRBJ2-5, with 11 bases that match TRBD1. This CDR3 spans 15 amino acids. Germline assignment: CDR1 SGHRS and CDR2 YFSETQ. With 3 bases clipped from V and 2 bases from J, the junction kept 3 bases outside the gene matches.

The rearrangement uses TRBV6-5 and TRBJ1-2, with D possibly being TRBD1 (6 bases). V lost 7 bases to trimming and J lost 8 bases, with 14 bases between them. The CDR3 consists of 12 residues. The germline V gene encodes CDR1 MNHEY and CDR2 SVGAGI. The chain's CDR3 is CASTNRVQGYTF. CDR3 sequence (DNA): TGTGCCAGCACCAACAGGGTTCAGGGCTACACCTTC.

The J gene is TRBJ2-2, the V gene TRBV5-1; D is perhaps TRBD2 (5 bases). The V end lost 2 bases, the J end lost 0 bases, and 8 bases lay between the germline ends. Germline CDR1 reads SGHRS; CDR2 reads YFSETQ. The CDR3 totals 15 residues. CDR3 protein: CASSLGGTNTGELFF. The CDR3 DNA sequence: TGCGCCAGCAGCTTAGGAGGTACGAACACCGGGGAGCTGTTTTTT.

The CDR3 DNA is TGTGCCAGCAGCGGGGACACGGATTATCAGCCCCAGCATTTT. Protein product: CASSGDTDYQPQHF. This chain joins TRBV7-9 and TRBJ1-5, with a tentative D call TRBD1 (6 bases). This CDR3 has 14 residues. CDR1 and CDR2 from the germline V gene are SEHNR and FQNEAQ (reference sequence). V gave up 5 bases and J gave up 5 bases, with 13 bases separating them.

CDR3 bases: TGTGCCATCCACACACCGAACACTGAAGCTTTCTTT. Translated: CAIHTPNTEAFF. The chain recombines TRBV2 with TRBJ1-1; D is unresolved. CDR3 length: 12 residues. CDR1 and CDR2 from the germline V gene are SNHLY and FYNNEI. V dropped 10 bases and J dropped 1 base, with 10 bases sitting between them.

The chain employs TRBV5-1 and TRBJ2-3; TRBD2 might be the D (5 bases). This CDR3 is built from 13 residues. CDR1 SGHRS and CDR2 YFSETQ come from the germline V gene. Trimming took off 9 bases at V and 1 base at J, with 12 bases between the two ends. For the CDR3, the DNA is TGCGCCACAAACCCCGGGGGCACAGATACGCAGTATTTT. It yields the protein CATNPGGTDTQYF.

This clone came up once. The gene calls are TRBV7-3 and TRBJ1-2, with D perhaps matching TRBD1 (6 bases). Germline CDR1 and CDR2: SGHTA and FQGTGA. The CDR3 totals 16 residues. Trimming took 4 bases from V and 5 from J, leaving 20 bases between them. CDR3 DNA sequence: TGTGCCAGCAGCTCACAACTTACAGGGCTTTGGTATGGCTACACCTTC. This gives the protein CASSSQLTGLWYGYTF.

This clone was seen more than once but under ten times. The CDR3 DNA reads as TGTGCCAGCAGTCGCCCTGGGACTAGCGGGCAAGATACGCAGTATTTT. Encoded protein: CASSRPGTSGQDTQYF. The chain employs TRBV28 and TRBJ2-3, with 12 bases fitting TRBD2. The V gene's germline CDR1 is MDHEN and CDR2 SYDVKM. J gave up 5 bases and V 5 bases, and 8 bases lay outside the gene matches. The CDR3 length is 16 residues.